The 7 T cell receptor beta chains listed next were all sequenced from one sample in a study of T cell responses to AZD1222 COVID-19 vaccine. TCRdb's copy holds only in-frame clones and misses some; the assay was immunoSEQ multiplex PCR. The sample shows over 90,000 clones, 88% of them seen only once. The sequencing here drew on peripheral blood, taken 28 days after the second AZD1222 dose. These receptors all stem from an adult who received the AZD1222 COVID-19 vaccine.

V gene TRBV5-1 combines with J gene TRBJ1-4, with D perhaps matching TRBD1 (5 bases). The CDR3 is 14 residues long. With 3 bases removed from V and 6 bases from J, the gap between germline ends came to 12 bases. The germline V gene encodes CDR1 SGHRS and CDR2 YFSETQ. CDR3 loop: CASSWEGSDEKLFF. The CDR3 region has the DNA TGCGCCAGCAGCTGGGAGGGGAGTGATGAAAAACTGTTTTTT.

This chain connects TRBV2 to TRBJ2-1; D might be TRBD1 or TRBD2, each matching 6 bases. Between the trimmed V and J ends, which lost 4 bases and 7 bases, there was a span of 14 bases. Germline V CDR1 and CDR2: SNHLY, FYNNEI. The CDR3 is 14 residues long. This CDR3 is CASSVTQGGNEQFF. The DNA for the CDR3 is TGTGCCAGCAGTGTAACACAGGGAGGAAATGAGCAGTTCTTC.

This clone was seen a single time. The chain is built from TRBV5-4 and TRBJ1-1; 8 bases agree with TRBD1. Germline lookup yields CDR1 SGHNT and CDR2 YYREEE (reference sequence). With 6 bases clipped from V and 6 bases from J, the junction kept 7 bases outside the gene matches. This CDR3 region has 13 residues. The CDR3 here is CASTLGQGAEAFF. CDR3 in DNA: TGTGCCAGCACCCTCGGACAGGGCGCTGAAGCTTTCTTT.

The chain couples TRBV10-3 to TRBJ2-2; 8 bases match TRBD1. V dropped 2 bases and J dropped 4; count of bases not matched to a gene: 3. The CDR3 has 15 amino acids. CDR1 is ENHRY, CDR2 SYGVKD, per germline. This CDR3 is CAISEQGASTGELFF. CDR3 DNA: TGTGCCATCAGTGAGCAGGGGGCGAGCACCGGGGAGCTGTTTTTT.

The chain carries TRBV18 and TRBJ2-7; 8 bases align to TRBD1. The CDR3 spans 18 residues. Trimming cost V 2 bases and J 7 bases; bases outside gene matches: 19. Germline V gene lookup returns CDR1 KGHSH and CDR2 LQKENI. CDR3 residues: CASSPSQGEGQGRREQYF. CDR3 nucleotides: TGTGCCAGCTCACCATCTCAGGGAGAAGGACAGGGCCGTAGGGAGCAGTACTTC.

J is TRBJ2-7 and V is TRBV5-4, with 9 bases identical to TRBD2. This CDR3 has 16 amino acids. Looked up from germline, CDR1 is SGHNT and CDR2 is YYREEE (reference sequence). The V segment lost 0 bases and the J segment 0 bases; nucleotides outside the gene matches: 4. This CDR3 reads CASSLVLAGSSYEQYF. CDR3 in DNA: TGTGCCAGCAGCTTGGTGCTAGCGGGGAGCTCCTACGAGCAGTACTTC.

In the case of this clone: Other DNA sequences within the sample encode an identical CDR3. The chain uses TRBV9 and TRBJ2-3, with 9 bases fitting TRBD2. This CDR3 is 15 amino acids long. V lost 0 bases, J lost 1 base, and 0 bases stayed unmatched. Germline assignment: CDR1 SGDLS and CDR2 YYNGEE. The chain's CDR3 is CASSVGLAGTDTQYF. DNA for the CDR3: TGTGCCAGCAGCGTAGGACTAGCGGGCACAGATACGCAGTATTTT. Based on the CDR3 plus reference TRBV9 and TRBJ2-3, the full variable domain is DSGVTQTPKHLITATGQRVTLRCSPRSGDLSVYWYQQSLDQGLQFLIQYYNGEERAKGNILERFSAQQFPDLHSELNLSSLELGDSALYFCASSVGLAGTDTQYFGPGTRLTVL.